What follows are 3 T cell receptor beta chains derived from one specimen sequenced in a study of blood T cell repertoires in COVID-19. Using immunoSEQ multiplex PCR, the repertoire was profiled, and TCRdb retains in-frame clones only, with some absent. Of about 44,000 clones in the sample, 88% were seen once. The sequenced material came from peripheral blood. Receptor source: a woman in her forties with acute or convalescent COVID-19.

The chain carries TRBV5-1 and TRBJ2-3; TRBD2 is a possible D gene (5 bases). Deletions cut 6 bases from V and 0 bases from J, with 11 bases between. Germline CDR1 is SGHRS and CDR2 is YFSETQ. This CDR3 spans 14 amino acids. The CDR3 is CASNQRPSTDTQYF. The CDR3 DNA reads TGCGCCAGCAATCAGCGGCCTAGCACAGATACGCAGTATTTT. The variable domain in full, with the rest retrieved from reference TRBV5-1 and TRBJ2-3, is KAGVTQTPRYLIKTRGQQVTLSCSPISGHRSVSWYQQTPGQGLQFLFEYFSETQRNKGNFPGRFSGRQFSNSRSEMNVSTLELGDSALYLCASNQRPSTDTQYFGPGTRLTVL.

The CDR3 coding sequence is TGTGCCACCAGTGATCATGGACAGCCAGGATTTAATGAAAAACTGTTTTTT. It encodes CATSDHGQPGFNEKLFF. The chain links TRBV24-1 to TRBJ1-4; D may be TRBD1 (6 bases). Trimming stripped 3 bases from V and 4 bases from J, with 17 bases between. Germline V CDR1 and CDR2: KGHDR, SFDVKD. This CDR3 has 17 amino acids.

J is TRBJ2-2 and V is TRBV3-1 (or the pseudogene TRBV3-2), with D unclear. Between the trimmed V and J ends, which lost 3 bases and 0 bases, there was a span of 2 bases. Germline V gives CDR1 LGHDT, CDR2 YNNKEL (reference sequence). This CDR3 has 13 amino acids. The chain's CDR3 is CASSHANTGELFF. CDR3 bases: TGTGCCAGCAGCCACGCGAACACCGGGGAGCTGTTTTTT.